One sample yielded the 26 T cell receptor beta chains listed below, sequenced in a study of T cell responses to AZD1222 COVID-19 vaccine. TCRdb keeps only in-frame clones here, not all; method: immunoSEQ multiplex PCR. This sample carries 120,000 or so clones, 88% of them seen once, and the ten largest clones take roughly 7.4%. The material was peripheral blood, obtained on day 0 of AZD1222 vaccination. The receptor source for this set is an adult in good health.

J is TRBJ2-3 and V is TRBV6-5; 8 bases line up with TRBD2. The germline gives CDR1 MNHEY, CDR2 SVGAGI. Losses at the gene ends were 6 bases for V and 7 bases for J; bases not matched to a gene: 12. CDR3 length: 15 residues. CDR3 DNA: TGTGCCAGCAGCCCCCGGGGGGGGAGCATGTATACGCAGTATTTT. Translating gives CASSPRGGSMYTQYF.

The chain couples TRBV5-1 to TRBJ1-2; 9 bases agree with TRBD1. Germline V gene sequence: CDR1 SGHRS, CDR2 YFSETQ. Trimming cost V 0 bases and J 4 bases; bases outside gene matches: 7. The CDR3 has 16 residues. CDR3 sequence reads: CASSLEGQGPGYGYTF. CDR3 nucleotides: TGCGCCAGCAGCTTGGAAGGACAGGGGCCAGGCTATGGCTACACCTTC. Supplemented by reference TRBV5-1 and TRBJ1-2, the full variable domain reads KAGVTQTPRYLIKTRGQQVTLSCSPISGHRSVSWYQQTPGQGLQFLFEYFSETQRNKGNFPGRFSGRQFSNSRSEMNVSTLELGDSALYLCASSLEGQGPGYGYTFGSGTRLTVV.

The V call is TRBV7-9, the J call TRBJ1-1, with D possibly being TRBD1 (6 bases). V was shortened by 5 bases and J by 0 bases, with 10 bases between the two germline ends. The CDR3 covers 14 residues. Per the germline V gene, CDR1 is SEHNR and CDR2 is FQNEAQ (reference sequence). CDR3 nucleotides: TGTGCCAGCAGCCCACAGGGTATGAACACTGAAGCTTTCTTT. Protein product: CASSPQGMNTEAFF.

V and J are TRBV18 and TRBJ2-1; 10 nucleotides align to TRBD2. After removal of 0 bases from V and 6 bases from J, the junction contained 8 bases not matched to a gene. Germline V gene sequence: CDR1 KGHSH, CDR2 LQKENI. This CDR3 spans 17 amino acids. CDR3 residues: CASSPPLAGGLANEQFF. CDR3 nucleotide sequence: TGTGCCAGCTCACCACCTTTAGCGGGAGGACTCGCCAATGAGCAGTTCTTC.

This clone was recorded only once. This chain connects TRBV28 to TRBJ1-2; D is unresolved. CDR3 length: 15 amino acids. Germline assignment: CDR1 MDHEN and CDR2 SYDVKM. V lost 7 bases and J lost 0, with 15 bases in between. CDR3: CASTTGSVANYGYTF. The CDR3 nucleotides read TGTGCCAGCACGACGGGCAGCGTAGCTAACTATGGCTACACCTTC.

The chain carries TRBV19 and TRBJ2-7, with D perhaps TRBD1 (5 bases). Trimming left V 5 bases short and J 3 bases short, with 14 bases between. CDR1 and CDR2 from the germline V gene are LNHDA and SQIVND (reference sequence). CDR3 length: 14 amino acids. The DNA of the CDR3 is TGTGCCAGTAGTTTGCAGGGTTGGGGCTACGAGCAGTACTTC. This encodes CASSLQGWGYEQYF.

This chain connects TRBV5-4 to TRBJ1-5; D is unclear. Germline loops: CDR1 SGHNT, CDR2 YYREEE (reference sequence). Trimming removed 3 bases from V and 5 bases from J, with 18 bases in between. The CDR3 totals 16 residues. In nucleotides, the CDR3 is TGTGCCAGCAGCTCGTTGGACCGGGAGGCGGATCAGCCCCAGCATTTT. Protein product: CASSSLDREADQPQHF.

J is TRBJ2-3 and V is TRBV2, with 7 bases that match TRBD2. CDR1 is SNHLY and CDR2 is FYNNEI in the germline V gene. This CDR3 is built from 14 residues. Trimming cost V 6 bases and J 1 base; bases outside gene matches: 4. CDR3 region: CASRESGGTDTQYF. The DNA for the CDR3 is TGTGCCAGCAGGGAGAGCGGGGGCACAGATACGCAGTATTTT.

This clone was recorded only once. This sequence joins TRBV2 and TRBJ2-7; TRBD2 aligns across 12 bases. V dropped 7 bases and J dropped 5; count of bases not matched to a gene: 3. The length of the CDR3 is 13 residues. CDR1 and CDR2 (germline): SNHLY, FYNNEI. CDR3 loop: CASTGLAGNEQYF. As DNA, the CDR3 is TGTGCCAGCACCGGACTAGCGGGAAACGAGCAGTACTTC. Combining the CDR3 with reference TRBV2 and TRBJ2-7 gives the whole variable domain EPEVTQTPSHQVTQMGQEVILRCVPISNHLYFYWYRQILGQKVEFLVSFYNNEISEKSEIFDDQFSVERPDGSNFTLKIRSTKLEDSAMYFCASTGLAGNEQYFGPGTRLTVT.

The rearrangement joins TRBV12-3 or TRBV12-4 to TRBJ1-5; D gene ambiguous. V was trimmed by 6 bases and J by 4 bases, leaving 10 bases between them. The CDR3 spans 13 residues. The CDR3 loop is CASRVEPNQPQHF. DNA of the CDR3: TGTGCCAGCAGGGTGGAGCCTAATCAGCCCCAGCATTTT.

This sequence joins TRBV7-2 and TRBJ1-2; 8 nucleotides line up with TRBD1. The CDR3 totals 15 residues. CDR1 is SGHTA and CDR2 is FQGNSA in the germline V gene. V lost 5 bases and J lost 4; bases outside the gene matches: 9. DNA of the CDR3: TGTGCCAGCAGCGACCGACAGGGGCGGGGCTATGGCTACACCTTC. It encodes CASSDRQGRGYGYTF.

V and J are TRBV5-4 and TRBJ1-2; no clear D. The ends were cut back, 1 base at V and 4 bases at J, with 20 bases in the middle. This CDR3 has 17 amino acids. The germline CDR1 and CDR2 sequences are SGHNT and YYREEE (reference sequence). The CDR3 DNA reads as TGTGCCAGCAGCTTGCAAGGGCGTTTAGCGGTTGGCTATGGCTACACCTTC. Translation: CASSLQGRLAVGYGYTF.

The chain recombines TRBV3-1 (or the pseudogene TRBV3-2) with TRBJ2-7; no clear D gene. This CDR3 comprises 12 residues. The V end was cut by 4 bases, the J end by 4 bases, with 8 bases between. The germline V gene encodes CDR1 LGHDT and CDR2 YNNKEL (reference sequence). CDR3 loop: CASSPYGYEQYF. The CDR3 nucleotides are TGTGCCAGCAGCCCCTACGGTTACGAGCAGTACTTC.

This chain uses TRBV19 with TRBJ2-7; tentative D call: TRBD1 (6 bases). The V end lost 11 bases, the J end lost 6 bases, and 17 bases lay between the germline ends. Germline CDR1 and CDR2: LNHDA and SQIVND (reference sequence). The CDR3 has 12 residues. CDR3 sequence: CAGGTQGGEQYF. The CDR3 nucleotides read TGTGCCGGGGGCACACAGGGCGGCGAGCAGTACTTC.

This clone was recorded once. The chain employs TRBV19 and TRBJ2-7; 8 bases are a match to TRBD1. V was pared by 5 bases and J by 5 bases, with 8 bases of the junction left unmatched. The length of the CDR3 is 14 residues. Germline assignment: CDR1 LNHDA and CDR2 SQIVND (reference sequence). CDR3 amino acids: CASSGTGQKNEQYF. The CDR3 bases are TGTGCCAGTAGTGGGACAGGCCAGAAAAACGAGCAGTACTTC.

The V gene is TRBV15, the J gene TRBJ2-1, with a tentative D call TRBD2 (5 bases). The CDR3 loop spans 15 amino acids. The germline V and J ends were trimmed by 1 base and 8 bases, with 15 bases remaining between them. Germline CDR1 reads LNHNV; CDR2 reads YYDKDF (reference sequence). The CDR3 reads CATSRGGAGGHEQFF. The CDR3 DNA reads TGTGCCACCAGCAGAGGAGGTGCAGGAGGACATGAGCAGTTCTTC.

This sequence joins TRBV18 and TRBJ1-1; D gene uncertain. Germline V lookup: CDR1 KGHSH, CDR2 LQKENI. The CDR3 has 14 amino acids. Trimming pared 2 bases from V and 4 bases from J, leaving 11 bases between. CDR3 sequence reads: CASSPGPAGTEAFF. The CDR3 coding sequence is TGTGCCAGCTCACCAGGGCCGGCTGGCACTGAAGCTTTCTTT.

The V gene is TRBV5-6, the J gene TRBJ1-1, with D perhaps TRBD1 (5 bases). Per germline, CDR1 SGHDT and CDR2 YYEEEE. V lost 0 bases and J lost 0, with 9 bases in between. The CDR3 totals 15 residues. In DNA form, the CDR3 reads TGTGCCAGCAGCTTGGTCTCAGGGTTGAACACTGAAGCTTTCTTT. This gives the protein CASSLVSGLNTEAFF.

V and J are TRBV6-1 and TRBJ1-1; tentative D call: TRBD1 (5 bases). CDR1 is MNHNS, CDR2 SASEGT, per germline. The length of the CDR3 is 11 residues. The V end was cut by 2 bases, the J end by 11 bases, with 9 bases between. CDR3 sequence: CASSEKAGAFF. In DNA, the CDR3 is TGTGCCAGCAGTGAAAAGGCAGGGGCTTTCTTT.

The CDR3 DNA reads TGCGCCAGCAGCGCTTTATCTGGGGCCAACGTCCTGACTTTC. Translating gives CASSALSGANVLTF. The J gene is TRBJ2-6, the V gene TRBV5-1, with D unclear. Trimming took 4 bases from V and 1 from J, leaving 6 bases between them. The CDR3 runs to 14 residues. Germline V gives CDR1 SGHRS, CDR2 YFSETQ.

The CDR3 is CASSVNQGAWEDTEAFF. The CDR3 DNA is TGTGCCAGCAGCGTGAACCAGGGGGCGTGGGAGGACACTGAAGCTTTCTTT. The V and J genes are TRBV9 and TRBJ1-1; TRBD1 matches at 8 bases. Trimming at V came to 2 bases and at J to 3 bases, leaving 12 bases not matched to a gene. The CDR3 is 17 amino acids. The germline V gene has CDR1 SGDLS and CDR2 YYNGEE.

J is TRBJ1-6 and V is TRBV6-2 or TRBV6-3; 8 nucleotides line up with TRBD1. The V gene end was trimmed by 4 bases and the J gene end by 7 bases; junction bases not matched to a gene: 6. Germline-derived CDR1 and CDR2 are MNHEY and SVGEGT. This CDR3 region has 15 residues. The CDR3 loop reads CASSSRQGNNSPLHF. The CDR3 DNA reads as TGTGCCAGCAGTTCCAGACAGGGGAACAATTCACCCCTCCACTTT.

The chain uses TRBV5-1 and TRBJ2-1; D remains unclear. The V end lost 0 bases, the J end lost 10 bases, and 11 bases lay between the germline ends. This CDR3 region has 13 residues. Germline V gene lookup returns CDR1 SGHRS and CDR2 YFSETQ. CDR3 sequence reads: CASSLAYREEQFF. CDR3 coding DNA: TGCGCCAGCAGCTTGGCATACAGAGAAGAGCAGTTCTTC.

In the case of this clone: A junction end diverges from the germline sequence, so it may reflect a read error. Additional DNA sequences in this sample encode the identical CDR3. The chain is built from TRBV30 and TRBJ1-1; no firm D call. Looked up from germline, CDR1 is GTSNPN and CDR2 is SVGIG (reference sequence). This CDR3 comprises 13 residues. DNA of the CDR3: TGTGCCTGGAGTGAGACTAGAAGGACTGAAGCCTTCTTT. Amino acid sequence: CAWSETRRTEAFF.

The chain recombines TRBV5-1 with TRBJ1-4; D uncertain. The CDR3 has 14 residues. Germline V lookup: CDR1 SGHRS, CDR2 YFSETQ. The V gene lost 2 bases and the J gene lost 4 bases, with 9 bases spanning the gap. CDR3 region: CASSFGSINEKLFF. The CDR3 DNA reads TGCGCCAGCAGCTTCGGCAGCATTAATGAAAAACTGTTTTTT.

The chain uses TRBV6-6 and TRBJ2-1; no firm D call. The germline CDR1 and CDR2 sequences are MNHNY and SVGAGI (reference sequence). This CDR3 spans 14 amino acids. The V gene lost 2 bases and the J gene lost 0 bases, with 5 bases spanning the gap. The CDR3 reads CASSYESSYNEQFF. In DNA, the CDR3 is TGTGCCAGCAGTTACGAGAGCTCCTACAATGAGCAGTTCTTC.